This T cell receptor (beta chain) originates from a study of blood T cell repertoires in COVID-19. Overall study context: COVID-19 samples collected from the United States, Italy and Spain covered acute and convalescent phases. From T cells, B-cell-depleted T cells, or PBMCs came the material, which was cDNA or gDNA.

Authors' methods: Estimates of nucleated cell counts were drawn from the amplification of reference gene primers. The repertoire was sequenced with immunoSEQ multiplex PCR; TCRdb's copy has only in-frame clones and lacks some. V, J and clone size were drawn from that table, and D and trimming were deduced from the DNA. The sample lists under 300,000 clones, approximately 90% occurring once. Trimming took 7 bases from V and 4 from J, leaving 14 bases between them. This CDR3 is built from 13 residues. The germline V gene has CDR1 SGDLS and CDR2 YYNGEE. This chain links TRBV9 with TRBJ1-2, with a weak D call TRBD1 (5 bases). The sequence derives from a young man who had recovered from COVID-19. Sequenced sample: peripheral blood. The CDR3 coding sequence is TGTGCCAGCGGCAGTGGCAGGGTCTATGGCTACACCTTC. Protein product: CASGSGRVYGYTF.